This T cell receptor beta chain is from a study of siplizumab effects on memory and regulatory T cells. This CDR3 is 16 amino acids long. The V gene's germline CDR1 is SGDLS and CDR2 YYNGEE. The V and J ends lost 4 bases and 2 bases respectively, with 19 bases between them. General study findings and limits: Most alloreactive clones went unmapped to unstimulated subsets; only a minor fraction mapped.

Concerning this clone: No antigen is known for it.

Clones were read by immunoSEQ multiplex PCR, and TCRdb kept only the in-frame ones, dropping some. The data show tens of thousands of clones, 80% to 95% seen once. The sequenced sample consisted of CD8+ T cells sorted from blood. The chain links TRBV9 to TRBJ2-7, with D possibly called TRBD1 or TRBD2 (5 bases each). The TCR was taken from a human donor in good health. CDR3 nucleotides: TGTGCCAGCAGCCGACATGTGGGGGAATTTGCCTACGAGCAGTACTTC. This translates into CASSRHVGEFAYEQYF.